The clone carrying this TCR beta chain was found once. Its antigen remains unidentified. V gave up 5 bases and J gave up 6 bases; unmatched junction bases: 8. Germline-derived CDR1 and CDR2 are DFQATT and SNEGSKA (reference sequence). The CDR3 length is 15 residues. Patients selected for sequencing had displayed CD8+CD57+ cell expansion by flow cytometry. The sample is drawn from a study of CD8+CD57+ T cells in acquired aplastic anemia. Overall study context: The mean DNA yield obtained from sorted CD4+ and CD8+ cells came to 3 to 3.5 ug. Findings and caveats of the study: The same twenty-nine CD8+ CDR3 sequences occurred in patients and in controls.

Genomic DNA served as template for TCR beta VDJ and CDR3 profiling. MiXCR was run by TCRdb on the reads, yielding one entry per CDR3 protein. The sample contains about 190,000 distinct CDR3 sequences, roughly half of which appear only once. The sample comprised sorted CD4+, CD8+, or CD8+CD57+ T cells (not recorded which) from PBMCs. This TCR came from a human donor with aplastic anemia. The chain links TRBV20-1 to TRBJ2-7; 15 bases are a match to TRBD2. CDR3 sequence reads: CSARTSGRGSGEQYF. The DNA of the CDR3 is TGCAGTGCTCGGACTAGCGGGAGGGGTTCGGGCGAGCAGTACTTC.